This T cell receptor (beta chain) was documented in a study of long-term antiretroviral therapy in people with HIV. Version v3.0 of the immunoSEQ assay ran at survey level. Generated by immunoSEQ multiplex PCR, the TCRdb table keeps only in-frame clones and is missing some. The table includes 25,000 to 30,000 clones, more than 65% detected once. The samples, holding 1-10 million cryopreserved PBMC, were thawed before DNA extraction was carried out. This CDR3 region has 15 residues. Germline assignment: CDR1 MNHEY and CDR2 SVGAGI. V was pared by 6 bases and J by 0 bases, with 12 bases between. The starting material was unsorted PBMCs, obtained 1.1 years before starting antiretroviral therapy. The chain employs TRBV6-5 and TRBJ1-5; D is perhaps TRBD1 (5 bases). This clonotype was sampled from a woman in her 30s with HIV. Written as DNA, the CDR3 is TGTGCCAGCAGATATGACAGAAATAGCAATCAGCCCCAGCATTTT. Translating it yields CASRYDRNSNQPQHF.